The rows below give T cell receptor beta chains drawn from one sample of a study of blood T cell repertoires in COVID-19. Repertoires were generated with immunoSEQ multiplex PCR, while TCRdb's copy carries only in-frame clones and drops some. The table has approximately 250,000 clones, about 82% seen once. The sequencing sample was made of peripheral blood. The source of these receptors is a man aged 50-59 years with COVID-19, enrolled during active disease. Both conserved end residues are part of each CDR3. Each record gives: clone size, D gene, V gene, J gene, CDR3 protein, CDR3 DNA. D genes are given only for firm matches. Size values are once, few and many counts, or a class for expanded clones, and some rows have none.

size: -; D: TRBD1; V: TRBV6-6; J: TRBJ2-7; CDR3: CASSHRDRGSYEQYF; DNA: TGTGCCAGCAGTCACCGGGACAGGGGTAGCTACGAGCAGTACTTC
size: -; D: TRBD2; V: TRBV3-1/TRBV3-2; J: TRBJ2-1; CDR3: CASSHEVAGRVEQFF; DNA: TGTGCCAGCAGCCACGAGGTAGCGGGGAGAGTCGAGCAGTTCTTC
size: -; D: -; V: TRBV28; J: TRBJ1-5; CDR3: CASRPQPGHSGNQPQHF; DNA: TGTGCCAGCAGACCCCAACCCGGACATTCTGGCAATCAGCCCCAGCATTTT
size: -; D: -; V: TRBV3-1/TRBV3-2; J: TRBJ2-5; CDR3: CASSQRGGNGTQYF; DNA: TGTGCCAGCAGCCAAAGGGGGGGGAACGGGACCCAGTACTTC
size: -; D: -; V: TRBV11-2; J: TRBJ2-1; CDR3: CASSLGRRDTYNEQFF; DNA: TGTGCCAGCAGCTTAGGGCGTCGGGACACCTACAATGAGCAGTTCTTC
size: -; D: TRBD2; V: TRBV14; J: TRBJ2-5; CDR3: CASSQRISSGVQETQYF; DNA: TGTGCCAGCAGCCAAAGGATCTCTAGCGGGGTGCAAGAGACCCAGTACTTC
size: -; D: -; V: TRBV24-1; J: TRBJ2-2; CDR3: CATSHQGRAGELFF; DNA: TGTGCCACCAGTCATCAGGGGAGGGCCGGGGAGCTGTTTTTT
size: -; D: TRBD1; V: TRBV7-2; J: TRBJ2-7; CDR3: CASSQETGVGSEQYF; DNA: TGTGCCAGCAGCCAAGAGACAGGGGTGGGTAGTGAGCAGTACTTC
size: -; D: TRBD1; V: TRBV7-6; J: TRBJ1-1; CDR3: CASSLARQGDTEAFF; DNA: TGTGCCAGCAGCTTAGCTCGTCAGGGGGACACTGAAGCTTTCTTT
size: -; D: TRBD1; V: TRBV5-5; J: TRBJ1-2; CDR3: CASSMDRVYGYTF; DNA: TGTGCCAGCAGCATGGACAGGGTCTATGGCTACACCTTC
size: -; D: -; V: TRBV10-3; J: TRBJ2-1; CDR3: CAISDWRIPPDEQFF; DNA: TGTGCCATCAGTGATTGGAGGATCCCTCCGGATGAGCAGTTCTTC
size: -; D: -; V: TRBV19; J: TRBJ2-5; CDR3: CASSNSGVAGETQYF; DNA: TGTGCCAGTAGCAACTCGGGGGTGGCAGGAGAGACCCAGTACTTC
size: -; D: -; V: TRBV24-1; J: TRBJ2-1; CDR3: CATSDGLRSGLLNEQFF; DNA: TGTGCCACCAGTGATGGATTGAGGTCAGGGTTACTCAATGAGCAGTTCTTC
size: -; D: -; V: TRBV18; J: TRBJ2-6; CDR3: CASSPVRGSPSGANVLTF; DNA: TGTGCCAGCTCACCAGTAAGGGGTAGCCCCTCTGGGGCCAACGTCCTGACTTTC
size: -; D: -; V: TRBV19; J: TRBJ1-6; CDR3: CASSIGQGYSPLHF; DNA: TGTGCCAGTAGTATAGGCCAGGGGTATTCACCCCTCCACTTT
size: -; D: -; V: TRBV27; J: TRBJ1-5; CDR3: CASSLGTSNQPQHF; DNA: TGTGCCAGCAGTCTAGGGACAAGTAATCAGCCCCAGCATTTT
size: -; D: -; V: TRBV23-1; J: TRBJ1-4; CDR3: CASSQRERGMPNEKLFF; DNA: TGCGCCAGCAGTCAAAGGGAGAGAGGAATGCCGAATGAAAAACTGTTTTTT
size: -; D: TRBD1; V: TRBV30; J: TRBJ2-7; CDR3: CAWSAEDREIYEQYF; DNA: TGTGCCTGGAGTGCTGAGGACAGGGAAATCTACGAGCAGTACTTC
size: -; D: TRBD2; V: TRBV30; J: TRBJ2-2; CDR3: CAWVLAGAANTGELFF; DNA: TGTGCCTGGGTACTAGCGGGGGCCGCGAACACCGGGGAGCTGTTTTTT
size: -; D: -; V: TRBV24-1; J: TRBJ2-2; CDR3: CATWGGGELFF; DNA: TGTGCCACCTGGGGCGGCGGGGAGCTGTTTTTT
size: -; D: -; V: TRBV18; J: TRBJ1-2; CDR3: CASSREISYGYTF; DNA: TGTGCCAGCTCACGCGAAATTTCATATGGCTACACCTTC
size: -; D: -; V: TRBV5-1; J: TRBJ2-7; CDR3: CASSAGQSYEQYF; DNA: TGCGCCAGCAGCGCTGGACAGTCCTACGAGCAGTACTTC
size: -; D: -; V: TRBV11-3; J: TRBJ2-7; CDR3: CASSPAGAAYEQYF; DNA: TGTGCCAGCAGCCCAGCAGGCGCCGCCTACGAGCAGTACTTC
size: -; D: TRBD2; V: TRBV13; J: TRBJ2-3; CDR3: CASSLMRAGGTDTQYF; DNA: TGTGCCAGCAGCTTAATGAGAGCGGGAGGCACAGATACGCAGTATTTT
size: once; D: -; V: TRBV3-1/TRBV3-2; J: TRBJ1-2; CDR3: CASSQAGVVYGYTF; DNA: TGTGCCAGCAGCCAAGCCGGGGTGGTCTATGGCTACACCTTC
size: once; D: TRBD2; V: TRBV4-1; J: TRBJ2-3; CDR3: CASSQKPPTSGGSTDTQYF; DNA: TGCGCCAGCAGCCAAAAACCCCCGACTAGCGGGGGATCCACAGATACGCAGTATTTT
size: -; D: -; V: TRBV7-9; J: TRBJ1-1; CDR3: CASSLGTGIEAFF; DNA: TGTGCCAGCAGCTTAGGCACAGGGATTGAAGCTTTCTTT
size: few; D: -; V: TRBV6-5; J: TRBJ2-7; CDR3: CASRSPGGSSYEQYF; DNA: TGTGCCAGCAGGTCTCCAGGGGGGAGCTCCTACGAGCAGTACTTC